The clone carrying this T cell receptor beta chain was observed a single time. V gave up 3 bases and J gave up 2 bases, with 15 bases separating them. Germline V gives CDR1 SGHTS, CDR2 YDEGEE. There are 16 residues in the CDR3. Participants spanned ages about 18 to 89 years and resided in around 25 US areas. Assignment of participants to cohorts was predicated upon participant-reported clinical history. As handled by the study authors: Amplification of reference gene primers was used by the study to estimate nucleated cell counts. TCRdb's table, derived via immunoSEQ multiplex PCR, lists solely in-frame clones and lacks some. V and J calls and clone size are copied from that table; D and trimming were computed from the DNA. The data hold 270,000 or so clones, with around 90% observed a single time. This sample stems from a study of blood T cell repertoires in COVID-19. Study details: T cells, B-cell-depleted T cells, or PBMCs supplied cDNA or gDNA.

The origin of this receptor is a woman aged 40 to 50 with acute COVID-19. The sample consisted of PBMCs or T cells enriched from blood (not recorded which). This sequence joins TRBV5-8 and TRBJ1-5; no clear D. CDR3 coding DNA: TGTGCCAGCAGCTGGAGGCCCCAAAGAGGCAATCAGCCCCAGCATTTT. Translating gives CASSWRPQRGNQPQHF.